This is a list of T cell receptor beta chains from one sample in a study of blood T cell repertoires in COVID-19. The table came from immunoSEQ multiplex PCR; TCRdb's copy has only in-frame clones and leaves some out. The sample has about 110,000 clones, about 90% seen once. The sequencing sample was made of peripheral blood. These receptors were collected from a woman younger than 45 with acute or convalescent COVID-19. CDR3s include the opening cysteine and the closing phenylalanine or tryptophan. The D gene is left open where the match is weak. A row's size may be missing; if present it is once, few, many or a size class.

D	V	size	J	DNA	CDR3
-	TRBV6-2/TRBV6-3	once	TRBJ1-3	TGTGCCAGCAGTTACCCGAGAGCCACCATATATTTT	CASSYPRATIYF
TRBD1	TRBV5-5	-	TRBJ1-1	TGTGCCAGCAACCACCCAACTGACAGGGCCTTTTTCTTT	CASNHPTDRAFFF
TRBD1	TRBV6-5	-	TRBJ1-6	TGTGCCAGCAGACCACAGGGGGCAAGTCATTCACCCCTCCACTTT	CASRPQGASHSPLHF
TRBD2	TRBV3-1/TRBV3-2	once	TRBJ2-7	TGTGCCAGCAGCCAAGACCGGCTAGCGGGGGCCTACGAGCAGTACTTC	CASSQDRLAGAYEQYF
TRBD1	TRBV2	-	TRBJ2-7	TGTGCCAGCGGAGAGGGGGCGCGGGAGCAGTACTTC	CASGEGAREQYF
-	TRBV30	once	TRBJ1-2	TGTGCCTGGAGGGGAGACGACTATGGCTACACCTTC	CAWRGDDYGYTF
-	TRBV7-3	few	TRBJ2-1	TGTGCCAGCAGCTCATCGACAGGGAGGAATAACAATGAGCAGTTCTTC	CASSSSTGRNNNEQFF
-	TRBV5-1	-	TRBJ1-3	TGCGCCAGCAGCTTGGTGGAGTTAGCCTCTGGAAACACCATATATTTT	CASSLVELASGNTIYF
-	TRBV9	-	TRBJ1-1	TGTGCCAGCAGCGTCATAACAGGGTACGCTGAAGCTTTCTTT	CASSVITGYAEAFF
-	TRBV27	-	TRBJ1-2	TGTGCCAGCAGTTTAGGTCAGGACATCTATGGCTACACCTTC	CASSLGQDIYGYTF
-	TRBV5-4	-	TRBJ1-2	TGTGCCAGCAGCTTGGCGGGACTGACGGTCTATGGCTACACCTTC	CASSLAGLTVYGYTF
TRBD1	TRBV12-3/TRBV12-4	-	TRBJ2-1	TGTGCCAGCGGGGGACAGGGGTTTGGTGAGCAGTTCTTC	CASGGQGFGEQFF
-	TRBV6-2/TRBV6-3	-	TRBJ2-5	TGTGCCAGCAGTTCGGGTCGAGGGAAGATCCAAGAGACCCAGTACTTC	CASSSGRGKIQETQYF
-	TRBV28	-	TRBJ2-7	TGTGCCAGCAGTGTACAGGGTCTGATCGAGCAGTACTTC	CASSVQGLIEQYF
-	TRBV5-4	-	TRBJ2-6	TGTGCCAGCAGCTTGTTTTTTCACAGGGAGGGTGGGGCCAACGTCCTGACTTTC	CASSLFFHREGGANVLTF
-	TRBV29-1	-	TRBJ2-7	TGCAGCGCCGCAGGGCCAGGGGGGAGCTACGAGCAGTACTTC	CSAAGPGGSYEQYF
-	TRBV13	-	TRBJ1-1	TGTGCCAGCAGCTTATCAGGCACTGAAGCTTTCTTT	CASSLSGTEAFF
-	TRBV27	-	TRBJ1-3	TGTGCCAGCAGCCCATTGACAGTCCCTGGAAACACCATATATTTT	CASSPLTVPGNTIYF
-	TRBV6-2/TRBV6-3	-	TRBJ1-5	TGTGCCAGCAGTTACTCGGGCAGGAACCAGCCCCAGCATTTT	CASSYSGRNQPQHF
-	TRBV7-8	-	TRBJ2-7	TGTGCCAGCAGCTTAGACTACCTCTACGAGCAGTACTTC	CASSLDYLYEQYF
-	TRBV5-1	-	TRBJ1-2	TGCGCCAGCAGCGCTGGGGGGGCGGAATATGGCTACACCTTC	CASSAGGAEYGYTF
-	TRBV3-1/TRBV3-2	-	TRBJ1-2	TGTGCCAGCAGCCAAGGGAGCGGTCAGAACTATGGCTACACCTTC	CASSQGSGQNYGYTF
-	TRBV6-2/TRBV6-3	-	TRBJ2-2	TGTGCCAGCAGTTACGCGGGTACCGGGGAGCTGTTTTTT	CASSYAGTGELFF
TRBD2	TRBV4-2	-	TRBJ2-7	TGTGCCAGCAGTCCTAGCGGACCTTACGAGCAGTACTTC	CASSPSGPYEQYF
-	TRBV4-2	-	TRBJ2-6	TGTGCCAGCAGCCAGGGGGGAGCCAACGTCCTGACTTTC	CASSQGGANVLTF
TRBD1	TRBV28	-	TRBJ1-1	TGTGCCAGCAGGTCACAGGGGGGGAACACTGAAGCTTTCTTT	CASRSQGGNTEAFF
-	TRBV27	-	TRBJ1-4	TGTGCCAGCAGTCCCCGCCCCGGGGAAAAACTGTTTTTT	CASSPRPGEKLFF
-	TRBV7-9	-	TRBJ2-3	TGTGCCAGCAGCCGCCTAACTAGCACAGATACGCAGTATTTT	CASSRLTSTDTQYF
-	TRBV30	-	TRBJ1-2	TGTGCCTGGAGTGTTTATCGGGATGGCTACACCTTC	CAWSVYRDGYTF
-	TRBV28	-	TRBJ1-1	TGTGCCAGCAGTTTAGTCCGGACTGAAGCTTTCTTT	CASSLVRTEAFF
-	TRBV4-3	-	TRBJ2-3	TGCGCCAGCAGCCAAGATTCGGTGATAGGGGGCACAGATACGCAGTATTTT	CASSQDSVIGGTDTQYF
-	TRBV18	-	TRBJ2-5	TGTGCCAGCTCACCACCGATTCTACAGACCCAGTACTTC	CASSPPILQTQYF
TRBD1	TRBV4-3	-	TRBJ1-5	TGCGCCAGCAGCCAAGATGCCCCAACCGGGACAGGGATTGTGACTAGCAATCAGCCCCAGCATTTT	CASSQDAPTGTGIVTSNQPQHF
-	TRBV7-2	once	TRBJ2-3	TGTGCCAGCAGCCTTCCCCCGGGGGACACGCAGTATTTT	CASSLPPGDTQYF
-	TRBV6-1	once	TRBJ1-3	TGTGCCAGCAGTGAAGTCTTCCTTACTTCGGGAAACACCATATATTTT	CASSEVFLTSGNTIYF
-	TRBV29-1	-	TRBJ2-1	TGCAGCGTTGAAGATGGGAGGAGCTCCTACAATGAGCAGTTCTTC	CSVEDGRSSYNEQFF
-	TRBV6-6	-	TRBJ1-4	TGTGCCAGCAGTCCGAAAACAGGGACAACTAATGAAAAACTGTTTTTT	CASSPKTGTTNEKLFF
TRBD1	TRBV10-2	once	TRBJ1-1	TGCGCCAGCAGTGAGGCGGGACAGGTGAACACTGAAGCTTTCTTT	CASSEAGQVNTEAFF
TRBD2	TRBV10-2	-	TRBJ2-5	TGCGCCTCCTGCCGTGGGGGACTAGCGGATAGGGGAGAGACCCAGTACTTC	CASCRGGLADRGETQYF
-	TRBV7-2	-	TRBJ1-1	TGTGCCAGCAGCTTAGGGGTCGGGACTGAAGCTTTCTTT	CASSLGVGTEAFF
-	TRBV28	-	TRBJ1-2	TGTGCCAGCACCACGGAGGGAAAATATGGCTACACCTTC	CASTTEGKYGYTF
-	TRBV9	-	TRBJ1-4	TGTGCCAGCAGCGTTGACTCCGGGACGGCTAGCGGAAAACTGTTTTTT	CASSVDSGTASGKLFF
-	TRBV5-1	-	TRBJ2-5	TGCGCCAGCAGCTTGATAGAACAAGAGACCCAGTACTTC	CASSLIEQETQYF
TRBD1	TRBV6-6	-	TRBJ1-5	TGTGCCAGCAGGGGACAGGGGGCGGGCCAGCCCCAGCATTTT	CASRGQGAGQPQHF
TRBD1	TRBV20-1	-	TRBJ2-7	TGCAGTGCTAGGACAGGGCACGAGCAGTACTTC	CSARTGHEQYF
-	TRBV10-3	-	TRBJ1-5	TGTGCCATCAGTGAGGAGTCTAGCAATCAGCCCCAGCATTTT	CAISEESSNQPQHF
-	TRBV7-2	-	TRBJ2-7	TGTGCCAGCAGCTTGATCAGTCAAATCCACGAGCAGTACTTC	CASSLISQIHEQYF
TRBD1	TRBV2	-	TRBJ2-5	TGTGCCAGCAGTGCCCACCCCAGGGGGCGAGAGACCCAGTACTTC	CASSAHPRGRETQYF
-	TRBV7-2	-	TRBJ1-5	TGTGCCAGCAGCTTAGGCGCCACGTTGAATCAGCCCCAGCATTTT	CASSLGATLNQPQHF
TRBD2	TRBV5-4	-	TRBJ2-3	TGTGCCAGCAGCTTAGGGGCGGGGGGGCCCCCCAGCACAGATACGCAGTATTTT	CASSLGAGGPPSTDTQYF
TRBD2	TRBV5-1	once	TRBJ2-1	TGCGCCAGCAGCGCCAGGACTAGCGGGGGGGCCTATGAGCAGTTCTTC	CASSARTSGGAYEQFF
-	TRBV12-3/TRBV12-4	-	TRBJ2-7	TGTGCCAGCAGCAGGGCGCCCTACGAGCAGTACTTC	CASSRAPYEQYF
TRBD1	TRBV28	-	TRBJ1-2	TGTGCCAGCAGTTTCCTACAGGGGGCTTGGAATGGCTACACCTTC	CASSFLQGAWNGYTF